Many counts were recorded for the clone carrying this T cell receptor beta chain. The sample is drawn from a study of regulatory T cells in long-lasting Graves disease. Time point meaning: newly diagnosed GD, antithyroid drugs for less than 3 months. Extracted RNA from PBMCs served as the source of the TCR library. Diagnoses of Graves' disease were made by American Thyroid Association guidelines. This CDR3 region has 15 residues. With V trimmed by 5 bases and J by 1 base, 10 bases remained unmatched. CDR1 DFQATT and CDR2 SNEGSKA come from the germline V gene (reference sequence). Arm-PCR of CDR3 regions with iRepertoire HTBI primers generated TCR beta libraries. TCRdb fed the multiplex PCR reads into MiXCR, producing one record per CDR3 protein. The table includes over 200,000 distinct CDR3 sequences, around 18% detected once.

The source is a female donor with Graves disease. The chain uses TRBV20-1 and TRBJ1-2; the match to TRBD1 covers 7 bases. This sample comprised peripheral blood mononuclear cells (PBMCs), obtained at new diagnosis, from a patient treated with antithyroid drugs. CDR3 DNA sequence: TGCAGTGCTCGGGACAGTTCCGAACGTAACTATGGCTACACCTTC. This codes for CSARDSSERNYGYTF.